This TCR beta chain emerged from a study of sequential checkpoint blockade in melanoma. Study background: First-line arms were nivolumab then ipilimumab, or the reverse, randomized 1:1. After both sequences, patients received maintenance nivolumab. Under 25 patients had matched tumor biopsies before treatment and at week 13 after nivolumab or ipilimumab alone.

Sample treatment: randomized to nivolumab then ipilimumab (arm A) or the reverse (arm B). Germline CDR1 and CDR2: MNHGY and SAAAGT. CDR3 length equals 17 residues. V dropped 2 bases and J dropped 3; count of bases not matched to a gene: 11. A few counts support this clone. What it binds is unknown. Method: immunoSEQ multiplex PCR; TCRdb's copy keeps in-frame clones and lacks some. The sample has about 13,000 clones, around 23% seen once. Study outcomes and limitations: Pretreatment TIL clonality tracked with response in the nivolumab-first arm.

The sample here was tumor tissue (inferred from file names), taken from a patient given nivolumab and ipilimumab in sequence. The clonotype originates from a human donor with melanoma. This sequence joins TRBV6-8 and TRBJ1-2; 8 bases are a match to TRBD1. The CDR3 DNA sequence: TGTGCCAGCAGTTACCCCCTACAGGGGGGAACAGACTATGGCTACACCTTC. This gives the protein CASSYPLQGGTDYGYTF.